The rows below give T cell receptor beta chains drawn from one sample of a study of cytomegalovirus exposure and HLA in healthy donors. The data were produced by immunoSEQ multiplex PCR, yet TCRdb's version contains in-frame clones alone and is incomplete. Of around 220,000 clones listed, approximately 80% were seen once; the top ten hold just over 1.4%. The sample was PBMCs. The receptors were sampled from a girl between 10 and 17 years old in good health and CMV-seronegative. CDR3s include the opening cysteine and the closing phenylalanine or tryptophan.

v_call,j_call,cdr3_aa
TRBV5-6,TRBJ2-3,CASSRDRGRAQYF
TRBV5-1,TRBJ1-4,CASSTGTGAEKLFF
TRBV7-9,TRBJ2-2,CASSLGGRVSTGELFF
TRBV6-5,TRBJ1-5,CASSTLPRGNQPQHF
TRBV5-1,TRBJ1-1,CASRGGQALNTEAFF
TRBV5-6,TRBJ1-6,CASSNYLSGVLPNSPLHF
TRBV30,TRBJ2-3,CACSGGSRTDTQYF
TRBV4-3,TRBJ2-2,CASSQGVMGREVYGELFF
TRBV4-1,TRBJ2-1,CASSQGSVSYNEQFF
TRBV15,TRBJ1-5,CATSRDPGSGQPQHF
TRBV28,TRBJ1-2,CASSPPKSGGYGYTF
TRBV11-2,TRBJ2-1,CASSPGFSFNEQFF
TRBV7-2,TRBJ2-3,CASSLALARSDTQYF
TRBV13,TRBJ1-1,CASRRLREIREAFF
TRBV10-3,TRBJ1-2,CAISDKGPSGYTF
TRBV2,TRBJ1-1,CASRKGHSNTEAFF
TRBV6-5,TRBJ1-3,CARLRQGFSGNTIYF
TRBV5-1,TRBJ2-3,CASSTGLGGAYTDTQYF
TRBV5-1,TRBJ2-3,CASSLGTSGSHELDTQYF
TRBV6-4,TRBJ1-2,CASSDSGTGDGYTF
TRBV2,TRBJ2-1,CASTRRGGHSYNEQFF
TRBV29-1,TRBJ1-2,CSVVETGGLSNYGYTF
TRBV14,TRBJ1-2,CASSQDRPGTRGYTF
TRBV5-1,TRBJ1-6,CASSLQGVNSPLHF
TRBV14,TRBJ1-1,CASSQEEWELSEAFF
TRBV19,TRBJ2-7,CASSSAGGPYEQYF
TRBV11-2,TRBJ2-3,CASSRGGLAGDLADTQYF
TRBV11-2,TRBJ2-2,CASSLVRNSAGELFF
TRBV4-1,TRBJ2-1,CASSQAGQGGGEQFF
TRBV29-1,TRBJ1-2,CSVEPTDANYGYTF
TRBV13,TRBJ1-1,CASSSGTGDLGAFF
TRBV9,TRBJ1-3,CASSVAGAQGNTIYF
TRBV6-1,TRBJ2-1,CASSRADRGYEQFF
TRBV7-3,TRBJ2-1,CASSLGQGSYNEQFF
TRBV5-1,TRBJ1-1,CASSSTGQSTEAFF
TRBV7-9,TRBJ2-1,CASSLREQFF
TRBV6-5,TRBJ2-7,CASSYSIQGMNYEQYF
TRBV7-2,TRBJ2-2,CASSFGTSGRELFF
TRBV6-1,TRBJ1-4,CASSVRGWEKLFF
TRBV2,TRBJ1-2,CASGLRGPNYGYTF
TRBV19,TRBJ2-1,CASSIRSGVSSYNEQFF
TRBV2,TRBJ2-2,CASSAYTGELFF